This entry lists 20 T cell receptor beta chains sequenced from one sample in a study of cytomegalovirus exposure and HLA in healthy donors. The PCR had 60 Vbeta and 13 Jbeta primers. Libraries were prepared by immunoSEQ multiplex PCR; TCRdb keeps only in-frame clonotypes and omits some of them. The data contain about 190,000 clones, more than 65% of them singletons. Sequenced material: PBMCs. All receptors come from a man between 40 and 49 years old in good health and CMV-seropositive.

CDR3 nucleotides: TGTGCCAGCAGACTATCGGGCACCGGGGAGCTGTTTTTT. Protein sequence: CASRLSGTGELFF. The chain is built from TRBV6-1 and TRBJ2-2; no reliable D call. V gave up 6 bases and J gave up 4 bases, with 9 bases separating them. The germline V gene encodes CDR1 MNHNS and CDR2 SASEGT. The CDR3 spans 13 residues.

The J gene is TRBJ2-5, the V gene TRBV5-1; D is perhaps TRBD1 (6 bases). Per the germline V gene, CDR1 is SGHRS and CDR2 is YFSETQ. The CDR3 contains 16 residues. The V and J ends lost 4 bases and 7 bases respectively, with 23 bases between them. Written as DNA, the CDR3 is TGCGCCAGCAGCCCCCTTGGTATGGGGGCTGGGGGGACCCAGTACTTC. Translation gives CASSPLGMGAGGTQYF.

This chain connects TRBV5-1 to TRBJ1-1, with 8 bases that match TRBD1. The germline V gene has CDR1 SGHRS and CDR2 YFSETQ. This CDR3 spans 15 amino acids. Trimming took 3 bases from V and 3 from J; bases not matched to a gene: 7. In DNA form, the CDR3 reads TGCGCCAGCAGCTACGGACAGGGACCATACACTGAAGCTTTCTTT. It encodes CASSYGQGPYTEAFF.

This sequence joins TRBV6-6 and TRBJ2-3, with TRBD2 as a possible D gene (6 bases). From germline, CDR1 is MNHNY and CDR2 SVGAGI (reference sequence). V was trimmed by 8 bases and J by 2 bases, leaving 17 bases between them. The CDR3 is 15 amino acids. The CDR3 nucleotides are TGTGCCAGCGTAGATAGCGGAAGATTCACAGATACGCAGTATTTT. Translating gives CASVDSGRFTDTQYF.

In its sample, this clone was seen once. This chain uses TRBV25-1 with TRBJ1-1; D unclear. Per germline, CDR1 MGHDK and CDR2 SYGVNS. This CDR3 spans 16 amino acids. Between the trimmed V and J ends, which lost 5 bases and 0 bases, there was a span of 16 bases. The chain's CDR3 is CASSQTGITMNTEAFF. CDR3 coding DNA: TGTGCCAGCAGTCAGACGGGGATAACTATGAACACTGAAGCTTTCTTT.

This chain links TRBV10-1 with TRBJ2-1; 8 nucleotides line up with TRBD1. The V gene's germline CDR1 is WNHNN and CDR2 SYGVQD (reference sequence). J lost 5 bases, V lost 0 bases, and 6 bases had no gene match. CDR3 length: 16 amino acids. In DNA, the CDR3 is TGCGCCAGCAGTGAGTCTGTTGGACAGGGCGACAATGAGCAGTTCTTC. As protein: CASSESVGQGDNEQFF.

In DNA, the CDR3 is TGTGCCAGCAGTGCCGTCAAGGGACAGGGTCTTCCCTACAATGAGCAGTTCTTC. Translation: CASSAVKGQGLPYNEQFF. The rearrangement joins TRBV25-1 to TRBJ2-1, with 9 bases aligning to TRBD1. CDR3 length: 18 amino acids. The V segment lost 4 bases and the J segment 2 bases; nucleotides outside the gene matches: 12. Per germline, CDR1 MGHDK and CDR2 SYGVNS.

This clone has just one count. The rearrangement uses TRBV7-2 and TRBJ2-5; weak D call: TRBD2 (5 bases). In germline, CDR1 is SGHTA, CDR2 FQGNSA. The CDR3 spans 15 residues. V lost 3 bases, J lost 5 bases, and 16 bases lay in between. CDR3 coding DNA: TGTGCCAGCAGCTTCCGTTGGAGGCAGTGGGAGACCCAGTACTTC. It yields the protein CASSFRWRQWETQYF.

This clone was picked up one time. This chain uses TRBV9 with TRBJ2-3; 7 bases align to TRBD1. The CDR3 spans 16 residues. V lost 0 bases to trimming and J lost 2 bases; unmatched junction nucleotides: 6. CDR1 is SGDLS and CDR2 is YYNGEE in the germline V gene. CDR3 residues: CASSVGRTGFTDTQYF. The CDR3 DNA reads as TGTGCCAGCAGCGTAGGTAGGACAGGCTTCACAGATACGCAGTATTTT.

The V and J genes are TRBV6-1 and TRBJ2-1; 11 bases are shared with TRBD2. Germline V gene sequence: CDR1 MNHNS, CDR2 SASEGT. V shed 2 bases and J 11 bases; nucleotides not matched to a gene: 8. The CDR3 loop spans 15 amino acids. In nucleotides, the CDR3 is TGTGCCAGCAGTGAAACGGAACTAGCGGGGGTGAAGCAGTTCTTC. Encoded protein: CASSETELAGVKQFF.

The chain is built from TRBV7-9 and TRBJ2-5, with 7 bases lining up with TRBD1. The V and J ends lost 5 bases and 4 bases, in that order; junction bases with no gene match: 7. The CDR3 is made up of 14 amino acids. The germline V gene has CDR1 SEHNR and CDR2 FQNEAQ (reference sequence). CDR3 DNA: TGTGCCAGCAGCCTCCAGACAGGGCGAGAGACCCAGTACTTC. This translates into CASSLQTGRETQYF.

This chain joins TRBV5-4 and TRBJ1-1, with 8 bases lining up with TRBD1. Losses at the gene ends were 5 bases for V and 0 bases for J; bases not matched to a gene: 3. This CDR3 has 14 residues. Looked up from germline, CDR1 is SGHNT and CDR2 is YYREEE (reference sequence). The CDR3 protein is CASSRTGMNTEAFF. DNA of the CDR3: TGTGCCAGCAGTAGGACAGGGATGAACACTGAAGCTTTCTTT.

The V and J genes are TRBV5-4 and TRBJ2-6; D is undetermined. V lost 4 bases to trimming and J lost 0 bases, with 8 bases between them. Germline V CDR1 and CDR2: SGHNT, YYREEE (reference sequence). The CDR3 sequence is 15 residues long. CDR3 in amino acids: CASSQDTSGANVLTF. The DNA of the CDR3 is TGTGCCAGCAGCCAAGACACCTCTGGGGCCAACGTCCTGACTTTC.

J is TRBJ2-7 and V is TRBV7-9; 7 nucleotides line up with TRBD1. The CDR3 has 16 amino acids. Germline V gene sequence: CDR1 SEHNR, CDR2 FQNEAQ (reference sequence). Trimming cost V 1 base and J 0 bases; bases outside gene matches: 6. The CDR3 region has the DNA TGTGCCAGCAGCTTAGATGAGGGGGCGAGCTCCTACGAGCAGTACTTC. Its protein product is CASSLDEGASSYEQYF. Based on the CDR3 plus reference TRBV7-9 and TRBJ2-7, the full variable domain is DTGVSQNPRHKITKRGQNVTFRCDPISEHNRLYWYRQTLGQGPEFLTYFQNEAQLEKSRLLSDRFSAERPKGSFSTLEIQRTEQGDSAMYLCASSLDEGASSYEQYFGPGTRLTVT.

The CDR3 coding sequence is TGTGCCAGCAGTTCCACCGCAGCGGGGGGGGGAGATACGCAGTATTTT. Translating it yields CASSSTAAGGGDTQYF. The J gene is TRBJ2-3, the V gene TRBV9, with 10 bases aligning to TRBD2. The V segment lost 5 bases and the J segment 5 bases; nucleotides outside the gene matches: 11. This CDR3 comprises 16 residues. Germline V gene sequence: CDR1 SGDLS, CDR2 YYNGEE. Variable domain in full (rest from reference TRBV9 and TRBJ2-3): DSGVTQTPKHLITATGQRVTLRCSPRSGDLSVYWYQQSLDQGLQFLIQYYNGEERAKGNILERFSAQQFPDLHSELNLSSLELGDSALYFCASSSTAAGGGDTQYFGPGTRLTVL.

This clone was counted only a few times. The V and J genes are TRBV5-4 and TRBJ1-1; D perhaps matches TRBD1 (5 bases). Germline CDR1 is SGHNT and CDR2 is YYREEE (reference sequence). The V end lost 0 bases, the J end lost 2 bases, and 5 bases lay between the germline ends. The CDR3 loop spans 13 amino acids. CDR3 loop: CASSLGTNTEAFF. The DNA for the CDR3 is TGTGCCAGCAGCTTGGGGACAAACACTGAAGCTTTCTTT.

This clone has only a few counts. The rearrangement uses TRBV6-6 and TRBJ2-7; D is perhaps TRBD2 (6 bases). Per the germline V gene, CDR1 is MNHNY and CDR2 is SVGAGI (reference sequence). The CDR3 sequence is 14 residues long. V lost 6 bases to trimming and J lost 3 bases, with 15 bases between them. The CDR3 protein is CASSPGTWDYEQYF. In nucleotides, the CDR3 is TGTGCCAGCAGCCCCGGGACTTGGGACTACGAGCAGTACTTC.

The chain joins TRBV5-4 to TRBJ2-7; 8 bases agree with TRBD2. Germline lookup yields CDR1 SGHNT and CDR2 YYREEE (reference sequence). The V segment lost 0 bases and the J segment 11 bases; nucleotides outside the gene matches: 4. The CDR3 length is 12 residues. CDR3 DNA sequence: TGTGCCAGCAGCTTGGATAGCGGGAATGAGTACTTC. Translated: CASSLDSGNEYF.

The rearrangement joins TRBV7-6 to TRBJ1-5, with a tentative D call TRBD1 (6 bases). The CDR3 length is 16 residues. V was trimmed by 5 bases and J by 2 bases, leaving 16 bases between them. CDR1 is SGHVS, CDR2 FNYEAQ, per germline. The CDR3 here is CASSHPATGGNQPQHF. CDR3 DNA: TGTGCCAGCAGCCACCCGGCGACAGGAGGCAATCAGCCCCAGCATTTT.

The genes are TRBV7-3 and TRBJ2-7; 9 bases are shared with TRBD2. Per the germline V gene, CDR1 is SGHTA and CDR2 is FQGTGA. J lost 2 bases, V lost 2 bases, and 13 bases had no gene match. CDR3 length: 18 residues. The CDR3 region is CASSLGPRSGSRTYEQYF. CDR3 sequence (DNA): TGTGCCAGCAGCTTAGGTCCCCGTAGCGGGAGCCGTACCTACGAGCAGTACTTC.